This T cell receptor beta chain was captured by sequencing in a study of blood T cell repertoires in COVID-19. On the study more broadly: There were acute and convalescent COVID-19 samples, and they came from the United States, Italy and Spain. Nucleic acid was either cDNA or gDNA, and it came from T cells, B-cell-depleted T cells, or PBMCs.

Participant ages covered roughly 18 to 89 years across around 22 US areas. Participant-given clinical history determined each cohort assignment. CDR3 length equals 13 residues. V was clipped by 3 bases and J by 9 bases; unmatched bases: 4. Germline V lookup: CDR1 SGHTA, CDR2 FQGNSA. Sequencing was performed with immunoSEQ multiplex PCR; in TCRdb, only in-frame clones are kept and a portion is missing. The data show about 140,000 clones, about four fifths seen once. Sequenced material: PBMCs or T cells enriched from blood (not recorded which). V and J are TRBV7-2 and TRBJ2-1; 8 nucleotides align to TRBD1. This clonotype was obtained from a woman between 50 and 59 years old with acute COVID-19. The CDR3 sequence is CASSFQGASEQFF. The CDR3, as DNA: TGTGCCAGCAGCTTCCAGGGGGCTAGTGAGCAGTTCTTC.